This T cell receptor beta chain appears in the sequencing data of a study of T cell responses to AZD1222 COVID-19 vaccine. TCRdb keeps only in-frame clones here, not all; method: immunoSEQ multiplex PCR. The sample has 75,000 to 100,000 clones, roughly 92% seen once; the top ten hold roughly 3.1%. Germline CDR1 reads SGDLS; CDR2 reads YYNGEE. V was cut by 7 bases and J by 7 bases, with 17 bases left in between. The CDR3 consists of 13 residues. The clonotype was recovered from an adult who received the AZD1222 COVID-19 vaccine. The sequencing used peripheral blood, collected 28 days after the second AZD1222 dose. J is TRBJ1-2 and V is TRBV9; a possible D gene is TRBD1 (5 bases). The DNA for the CDR3 is TGTGCCAGCCGAGACAGAAGTTCGGTTGGCTACACCTTC. Translated, it gives CASRDRSSVGYTF.